This T cell receptor beta chain was sequenced during a study of T-cell memory formation after mild COVID-19. At the level of the study: Clustering of TCRs was largely donor specific.

This clonotype has a handful of counts. In TCRdb, the 5' RACE reads were re-called with MiXCR into one record per CDR3 protein. Found here are 390,000 or so distinct CDR3 sequences, approximately 16% of them singletons; the top ten hold 20% to 25%. Source material: PBMCs or a T cell subset sorted from them (not recorded which). The origin of this receptor is a man in his late teens or twenties who had mild COVID-19 (a few samples of this study predate the infection). Cell type and time point are not known.

The CDR3 DNA sequence: TGTGCCAGCTCCCCCGGTTGGGGTCACACGGGCACAGATACGCAGTATTTT. Translating it yields CASSPGWGHTGTDTQYF. The chain couples TRBV18 to TRBJ2-3; the D is unclear. Germline CDR1 and CDR2: KGHSH and LQKENI. This CDR3 spans 17 amino acids. V dropped 6 bases and J dropped 1 base, with 20 bases sitting between them.